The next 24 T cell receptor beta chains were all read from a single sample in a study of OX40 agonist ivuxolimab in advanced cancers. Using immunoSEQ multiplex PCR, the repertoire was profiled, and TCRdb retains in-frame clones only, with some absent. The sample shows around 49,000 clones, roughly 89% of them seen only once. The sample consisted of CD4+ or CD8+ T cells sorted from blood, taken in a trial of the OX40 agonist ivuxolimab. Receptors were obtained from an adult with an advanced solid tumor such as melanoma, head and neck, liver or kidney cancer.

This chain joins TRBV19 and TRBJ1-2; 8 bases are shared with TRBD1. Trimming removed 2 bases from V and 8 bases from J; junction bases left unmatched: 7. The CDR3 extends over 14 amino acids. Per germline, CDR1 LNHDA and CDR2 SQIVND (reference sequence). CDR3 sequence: CASSISGRGHGYTF. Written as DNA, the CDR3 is TGTGCCAGTAGTATATCGGGCAGGGGGCACGGCTACACCTTC.

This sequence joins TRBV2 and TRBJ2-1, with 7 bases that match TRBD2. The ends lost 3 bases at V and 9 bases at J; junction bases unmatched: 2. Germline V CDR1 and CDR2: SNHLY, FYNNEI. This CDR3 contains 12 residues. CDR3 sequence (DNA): TGTGCCAGCAGTGATGGCGGGGGTGAGCAGTTCTTC. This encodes CASSDGGGEQFF.

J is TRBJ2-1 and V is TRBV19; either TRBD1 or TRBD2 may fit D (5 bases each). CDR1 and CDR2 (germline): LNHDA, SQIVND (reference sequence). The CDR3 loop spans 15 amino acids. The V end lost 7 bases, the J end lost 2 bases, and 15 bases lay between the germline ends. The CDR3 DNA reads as TGTGCCAGTACCCGGGGCAGGGCGCCCTACAATGAGCAGTTCTTC. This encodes CASTRGRAPYNEQFF.

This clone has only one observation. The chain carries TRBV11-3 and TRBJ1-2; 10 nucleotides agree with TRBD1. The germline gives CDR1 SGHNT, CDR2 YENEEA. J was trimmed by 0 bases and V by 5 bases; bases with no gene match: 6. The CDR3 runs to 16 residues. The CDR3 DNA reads TGTGCCAGCAGCAGTGGGACAGGGGATTCTAACTATGGCTACACCTTC. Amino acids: CASSSGTGDSNYGYTF.

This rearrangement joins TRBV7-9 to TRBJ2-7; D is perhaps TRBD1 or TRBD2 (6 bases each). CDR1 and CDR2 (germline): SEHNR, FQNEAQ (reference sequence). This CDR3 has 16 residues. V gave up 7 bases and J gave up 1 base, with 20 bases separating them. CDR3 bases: TGTGCCAGCACCTCTAAGCTGGGGGGCCCTTCCTACGAGCAGTACTTC. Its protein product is CASTSKLGGPSYEQYF.

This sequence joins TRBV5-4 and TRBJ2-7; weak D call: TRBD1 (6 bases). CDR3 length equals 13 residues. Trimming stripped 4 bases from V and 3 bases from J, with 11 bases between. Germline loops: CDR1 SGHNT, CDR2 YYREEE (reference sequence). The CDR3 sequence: CASSATGFYEQYF. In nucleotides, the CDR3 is TGTGCCAGCAGCGCGACAGGATTCTACGAGCAGTACTTC.

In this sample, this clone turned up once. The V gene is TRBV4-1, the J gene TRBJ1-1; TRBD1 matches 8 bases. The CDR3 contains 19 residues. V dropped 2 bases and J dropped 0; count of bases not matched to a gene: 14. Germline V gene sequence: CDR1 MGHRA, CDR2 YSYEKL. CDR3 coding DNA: TGCGCCAGCAGCCAATTCTTCTCGACAGGGGACACGGTGAACACTGAAGCTTTCTTT. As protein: CASSQFFSTGDTVNTEAFF.

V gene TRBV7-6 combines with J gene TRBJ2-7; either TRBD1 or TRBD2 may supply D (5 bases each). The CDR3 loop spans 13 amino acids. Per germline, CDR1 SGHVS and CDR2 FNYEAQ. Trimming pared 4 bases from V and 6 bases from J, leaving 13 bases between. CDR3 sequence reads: CASSSRQSGEQYF. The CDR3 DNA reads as TGTGCCAGCAGCTCCAGACAGAGCGGCGAGCAGTACTTC.

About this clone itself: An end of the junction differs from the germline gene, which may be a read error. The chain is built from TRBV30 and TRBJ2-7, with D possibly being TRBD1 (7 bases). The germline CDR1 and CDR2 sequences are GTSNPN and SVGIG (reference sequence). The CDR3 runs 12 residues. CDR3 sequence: CAWSVGGGEAVF. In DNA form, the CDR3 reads TGTGCCTGGAGTGTTGGAGGGGGCGAAGCCGTCTTC. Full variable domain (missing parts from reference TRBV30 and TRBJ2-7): SQTIHQWPATLVQPVGSPLSLECTVEGTSNPNLYWYRQAAGRGLQLLFYSVGIGQISSEVPQNLSASRPQDRQFILSSKKLLLSDSGFYLCAWSVGGGEAVFGPGTRLTVT.

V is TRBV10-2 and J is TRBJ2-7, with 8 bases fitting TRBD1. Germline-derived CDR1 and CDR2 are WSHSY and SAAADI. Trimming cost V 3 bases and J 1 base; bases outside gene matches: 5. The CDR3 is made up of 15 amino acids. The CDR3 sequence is CASSEIGQGSYEQYF. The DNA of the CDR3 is TGCGCCAGCAGTGAAATAGGACAGGGTTCCTACGAGCAGTACTTC.

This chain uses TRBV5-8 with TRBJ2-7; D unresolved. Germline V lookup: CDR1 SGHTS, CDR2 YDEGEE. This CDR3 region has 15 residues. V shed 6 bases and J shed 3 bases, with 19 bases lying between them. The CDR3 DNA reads TGTGCCAGCAAACAGCCGAGAGTTGGGCTCTACGAGCAGTACTTC. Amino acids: CASKQPRVGLYEQYF.

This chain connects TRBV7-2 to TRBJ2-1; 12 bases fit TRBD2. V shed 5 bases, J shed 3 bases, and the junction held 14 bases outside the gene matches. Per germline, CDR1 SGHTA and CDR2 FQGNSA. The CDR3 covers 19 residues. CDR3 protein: CASSRRPATSGRFYNEQFF. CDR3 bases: TGTGCCAGCAGCCGACGACCTGCGACTAGCGGGAGATTCTACAATGAGCAGTTCTTC.

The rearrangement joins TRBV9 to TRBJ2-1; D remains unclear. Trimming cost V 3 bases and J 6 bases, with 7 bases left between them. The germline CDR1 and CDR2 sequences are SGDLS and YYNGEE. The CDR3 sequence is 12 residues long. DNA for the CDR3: TGTGCCAGCAGCGGGCCTGCCAATGAGCAGTTCTTC. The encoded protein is CASSGPANEQFF.

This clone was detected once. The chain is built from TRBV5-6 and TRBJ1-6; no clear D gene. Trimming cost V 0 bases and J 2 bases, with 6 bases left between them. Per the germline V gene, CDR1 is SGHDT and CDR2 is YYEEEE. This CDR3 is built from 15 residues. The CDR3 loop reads CASSLDRTYNSPLHF. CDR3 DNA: TGTGCCAGCAGCTTGGACAGAACCTATAATTCACCCCTCCACTTT.

DNA for the CDR3: TGCGCCAGCAGCCAAGCGGGGGGGTTGGACAATGAGCAGTTCTTC. Its translation is CASSQAGGLDNEQFF. The rearrangement joins TRBV4-3 to TRBJ2-1, with 8 bases lining up with TRBD2. Germline V gene sequence: CDR1 LGHNA, CDR2 YSLEER. This CDR3 comprises 15 residues. V was pared by 1 base and J by 5 bases, with 4 bases of the junction left unmatched.

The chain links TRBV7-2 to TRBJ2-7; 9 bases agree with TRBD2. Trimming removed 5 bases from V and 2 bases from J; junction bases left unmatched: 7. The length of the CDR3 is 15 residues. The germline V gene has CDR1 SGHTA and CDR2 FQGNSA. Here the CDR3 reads CASSLIAGETYEQYF. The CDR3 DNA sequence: TGTGCCAGCAGCCTTATAGCGGGAGAGACCTACGAGCAGTACTTC.

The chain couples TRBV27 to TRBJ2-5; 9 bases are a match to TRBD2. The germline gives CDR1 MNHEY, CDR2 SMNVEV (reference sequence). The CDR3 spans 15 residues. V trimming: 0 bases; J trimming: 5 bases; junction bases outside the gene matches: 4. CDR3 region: CASSLSRLADETQYF. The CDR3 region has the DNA TGTGCCAGCAGTTTATCGCGACTAGCGGATGAGACCCAGTACTTC.

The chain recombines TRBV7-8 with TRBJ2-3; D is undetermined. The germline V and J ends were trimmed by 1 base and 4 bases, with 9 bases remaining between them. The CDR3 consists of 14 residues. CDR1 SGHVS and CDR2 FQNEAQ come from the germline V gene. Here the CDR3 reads CASSLGVGADTQYF. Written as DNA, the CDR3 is TGTGCCAGCAGCTTAGGTGTCGGCGCAGATACGCAGTATTTT.

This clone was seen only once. This chain's CDR3 is CAINSQGWGQGYGYTF. In nucleotides, the CDR3 is TGTGCCATCAATTCCCAGGGGTGGGGACAGGGATATGGCTACACCTTC. This rearrangement joins TRBV10-3 to TRBJ1-2; 9 bases align to TRBD1. This CDR3 region has 16 residues. The junction had 14 bases not matched to a gene; V was cut back by 7 bases and J by 5 bases. Germline values: CDR1 ENHRY, CDR2 SYGVKD.

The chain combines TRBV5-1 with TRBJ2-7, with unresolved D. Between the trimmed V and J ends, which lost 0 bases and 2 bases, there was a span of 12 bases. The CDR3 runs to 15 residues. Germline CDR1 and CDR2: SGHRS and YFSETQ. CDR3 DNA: TGCGCCAGCAGCTTGGCTACAGCTGATCCCTACGAGCAGTACTTC. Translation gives CASSLATADPYEQYF.

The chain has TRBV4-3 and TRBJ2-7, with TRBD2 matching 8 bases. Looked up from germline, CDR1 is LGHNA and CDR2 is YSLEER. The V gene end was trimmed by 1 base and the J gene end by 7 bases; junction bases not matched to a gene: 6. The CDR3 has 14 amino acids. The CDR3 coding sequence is TGCGCCAGCAGCCAAGCGGGAGGGCCGGGGGAGCAGTACTTC. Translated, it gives CASSQAGGPGEQYF.

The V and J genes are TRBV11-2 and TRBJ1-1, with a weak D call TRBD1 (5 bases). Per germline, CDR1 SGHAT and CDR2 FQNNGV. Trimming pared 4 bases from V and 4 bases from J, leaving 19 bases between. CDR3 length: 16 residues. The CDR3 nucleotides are TGTGCCAGCAGCTACAGGAGCGGAGGGAAGGGCACTGAAGCTTTCTTT. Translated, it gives CASSYRSGGKGTEAFF.

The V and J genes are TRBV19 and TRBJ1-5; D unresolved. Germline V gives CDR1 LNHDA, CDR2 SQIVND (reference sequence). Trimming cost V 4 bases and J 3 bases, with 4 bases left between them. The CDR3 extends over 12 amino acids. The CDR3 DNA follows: TGTGCCAGTAGTAAGCTCAATCAGCCCCAGCATTTT. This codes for CASSKLNQPQHF.

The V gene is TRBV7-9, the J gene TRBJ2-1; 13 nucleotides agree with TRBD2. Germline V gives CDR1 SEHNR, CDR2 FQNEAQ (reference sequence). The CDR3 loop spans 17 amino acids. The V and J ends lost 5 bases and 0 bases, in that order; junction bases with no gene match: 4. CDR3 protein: CASSKTSGGLSYNEQFF. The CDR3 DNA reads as TGTGCCAGCAGCAAGACTAGCGGGGGGCTCTCCTACAATGAGCAGTTCTTC.